This entry lists 15 T cell receptor beta chains sequenced from one sample in a study of cytomegalovirus exposure and HLA in healthy donors. Amplification used 60 Vbeta primers and 13 Jbeta primers. The assay was immunoSEQ multiplex PCR, and TCRdb's table has in-frame clones only and misses some. The sample includes about 160,000 clones, about 81% seen only once; the top ten take approximately 2%. Sequencing was performed on PBMCs. Receptor source: a woman aged 18-29 years in good health and CMV-seronegative.

The V and J genes are TRBV21-1 and TRBJ1-1. TRBV21-1 is described as a pseudogene. The CDR3 has 13 residues. The CDR3 nucleotides read TGTGCCAGCAGCAAAGAGAGTCAAACTGAAGCTTTCTTT. Protein: CASSKESQTEAFF.

The CDR3 sequence: CASSPRTGGGTDTQYF. The CDR3 nucleotides are TGTGCCAGCAGTCCCCGGACAGGGGGAGGCACAGATACGCAGTATTTT. The V gene is TRBV28, the J gene TRBJ2-3; 10 bases are a match to TRBD1. The germline V gene encodes CDR1 MDHEN and CDR2 SYDVKM. The ends lost 5 bases at V and 1 base at J; junction bases unmatched: 6. This CDR3 comprises 16 residues.

On this clone: A junction end diverges from the germline sequence, so it may reflect a read error. V gene TRBV12-5 combines with J gene TRBJ2-7, with a tentative D call TRBD1 (6 bases). Germline-derived CDR1 and CDR2 are LGHNT and FRNRAP. The CDR3 is 13 residues long. The CDR3 DNA reads TGTGCTAGTGGTTTGGTACTACGCCAGGGGCTCCAGTTC. Residues: CASGLVLRQGLQF.

This chain joins TRBV5-6 and TRBJ1-1; TRBD1 might be the D (5 bases). The CDR3 has 13 amino acids. The V end was cut by 6 bases, the J end by 1 base, with 10 bases between. The germline CDR1 and CDR2 sequences are SGHDT and YYEEEE. The CDR3 reads CASTGGPNTEAFF. In nucleotides, the CDR3 is TGTGCCAGCACGGGGGGTCCGAACACTGAAGCTTTCTTT.

This chain links TRBV10-3 with TRBJ2-3, with 9 nucleotides matching TRBD1. The CDR3 runs to 16 residues. V was clipped by 8 bases and J by 4 bases; unmatched bases: 13. The germline CDR1 and CDR2 sequences are ENHRY and SYGVKD. The CDR3 DNA follows: TGTGCCATCGGTGCGGGGGCACAGGGGGCTGCAGATACGCAGTATTTT. The encoded protein is CAIGAGAQGAADTQYF.

The chain has TRBV7-2 and TRBJ1-1, with D possibly TRBD1 on 6 matching bases. The CDR3 contains 14 residues. CDR1 is SGHTA and CDR2 is FQGNSA in the germline V gene. Trimming stripped 5 bases from V and 5 bases from J, with 15 bases between. The CDR3 loop reads CASSITGSRTEAFF. CDR3 DNA sequence: TGTGCCAGCAGCATTACAGGGAGCAGGACTGAAGCTTTCTTT.

This rearrangement joins TRBV7-8 to TRBJ2-1; D gene unclear. Germline CDR1 reads SGHVS; CDR2 reads FQNEAQ. CDR3 length equals 16 residues. Trimming stripped 3 bases from V and 1 base from J, with 13 bases between. CDR3 sequence reads: CASSFLVGGSYNEQFF. The CDR3 DNA reads as TGTGCCAGCAGCTTTCTCGTAGGCGGTTCCTACAATGAGCAGTTCTTC. Looking up the rest from reference TRBV7-8 and TRBJ2-1 gives the full variable domain: GAGVSQSPRYKVAKRGQDVALRCDPISGHVSLFWYQQALGQGPEFLTYFQNEAQLDKSGLPSDRFFAERPEGSVSTLKIQRTQQEDSAVYLCASSFLVGGSYNEQFFGPGTRLTVL.

The CDR3 nucleotides are TGTGCCAGCAGCTTACAGCACCAGGGCACTGAAGCTTTCTTT. Translated, it gives CASSLQHQGTEAFF. The genes are TRBV7-9 and TRBJ1-1; a possible D gene is TRBD1 (5 bases). Looked up from germline, CDR1 is SEHNR and CDR2 is FQNEAQ (reference sequence). The CDR3 contains 14 residues. With 2 bases removed from V and 4 bases from J, the gap between germline ends came to 11 bases.

This chain links TRBV28 with TRBJ1-5; TRBD1 matches at 7 bases. The trim removed 4 bases at V and 2 bases at J, leaving 5 bases unmatched. This CDR3 contains 15 residues. Germline CDR1 MDHEN, CDR2 SYDVKM. The CDR3 coding sequence is TGTGCCAGCAGTTCCCAGGGGGGAGGCAATCAGCCCCAGCATTTT. Residues: CASSSQGGGNQPQHF.

The V call is TRBV4-1, the J call TRBJ2-7; D may be TRBD2 (7 bases). Germline CDR1 and CDR2: MGHRA and YSYEKL. This CDR3 region has 15 residues. The V gene lost 0 bases and the J gene lost 2 bases, with 11 bases spanning the gap. The CDR3: CASSQEEGGAYEQYF. CDR3 DNA sequence: TGCGCCAGCAGCCAAGAAGAAGGGGGGGCCTACGAGCAGTACTTC.

Only a few counts were recorded for this clone. The rearrangement joins TRBV15 to TRBJ1-5; 11 bases map to TRBD1. This CDR3 comprises 13 residues. The germline V gene has CDR1 LNHNV and CDR2 YYDKDF (reference sequence). V lost 8 bases, J lost 6 bases, and 3 bases stayed unmatched. Here the CDR3 DNA reads TGTGCCACCCGGGACAGGGGGAGTCAGCCCCAGCATTTT. It specifies CATRDRGSQPQHF.

The gene calls are TRBV19 and TRBJ1-2, with D possibly TRBD1 on 6 matching bases. The V and J ends lost 3 bases and 1 base respectively, with 21 bases between them. Germline V gene data show CDR1 as LNHDA and CDR2 as SQIVND (reference sequence). This CDR3 contains 18 residues. The CDR3, as DNA: TGTGCCAGTAGTATCCACACCGGGACAACCGACTTTAACTATGGCTACACCTTC. This sequence encodes CASSIHTGTTDFNYGYTF. Filled out from reference TRBV19 and TRBJ1-2, the complete variable domain reads DGGITQSPKYLFRKEGQNVTLSCEQNLNHDAMYWYRQDPGQGLRLIYYSQIVNDFQKGDIAEGYSVSREKKESFPLTVTSAQKNPTAFYLCASSIHTGTTDFNYGYTFGSGTRLTVV.

The CDR3 here is CASRHQGLGQPQHF. DNA of the CDR3: TGTGCCAGCAGGCACCAGGGCTTAGGGCAGCCCCAGCATTTT. The J gene is TRBJ1-5, the V gene TRBV27; perhaps TRBD1 as D (5 bases). The CDR3 extends over 14 amino acids. Germline CDR1 and CDR2: MNHEY and SMNVEV (reference sequence). Deletions cut 6 bases from V and 7 bases from J, with 16 bases between.

This clone was observed once. This chain uses TRBV14 with TRBJ2-2, with 8 bases fitting TRBD2. Germline assignment: CDR1 SGHDN and CDR2 FVKESK. This CDR3 is 16 amino acids long. With V trimmed by 1 base and J by 7 bases, 8 bases remained unmatched. The CDR3 nucleotides read TGTGCCAGCAGCCAAGCCGGGGGACTAGGTGGCGGGGAGCTGTTTTTT. Protein: CASSQAGGLGGGELFF.

The chain uses TRBV28 and TRBJ2-1; D is perhaps TRBD1 (5 bases). The CDR3 is 16 amino acids. From germline, CDR1 is MDHEN and CDR2 SYDVKM. Trimming removed 6 bases at V and 2 bases at J, with 17 bases between. The CDR3 coding sequence is TGTGCCAGCAGCGTGCTAGGGGTGGCTACCTACAATGAGCAGTTCTTC. Translated: CASSVLGVATYNEQFF.